These 5 T cell receptor beta chains originate from one sample sequenced in a study of response to subunit inactivated influenza vaccine. A single record per CDR3 protein comes from TCRdb applying MiXCR to the RT-PCR reads. The sample has more than 450,000 distinct CDR3 sequences, around 11% seen once. Separately, the same data were catalogued under a study of T cells expressing NK-cell markers. That investigation notes: Template switching by 5'RACE with UMIs generated the TCR beta cDNA.

The input for sequencing was PBMCs from blood, taken on the day of vaccination. Receptors originate from a man aged 45-65 years who received an inactivated influenza vaccine.

The chain couples TRBV12-3 or TRBV12-4 to TRBJ2-7; no clear D gene. The V end was cut by 3 bases, the J end by 4 bases, with 7 bases between. The CDR3 sequence is 12 residues long. The CDR3 is CASSLFVYEQYF. The CDR3 nucleotides read TGTGCCAGCAGTTTGTTTGTGTACGAGCAGTACTTC.

The genes are TRBV3-1 and TRBJ2-7, with TRBD2 matching 10 bases. The CDR3 sequence is 16 residues long. Trimming took 1 base from V and 0 from J; bases not matched to a gene: 3. The germline gives CDR1 LGHDT, CDR2 YNNKEL (reference sequence). The CDR3 spells CASSQGGTSVSYEQYF. In nucleotides, the CDR3 is TGTGCCAGCAGCCAAGGTGGGACTAGCGTCTCCTACGAGCAGTACTTC.

This clonotype was found a few times. V and J are TRBV25-1 and TRBJ1-1, with a tentative D call TRBD1 (5 bases). The CDR3 covers 13 residues. Trimming pared 8 bases from V and 6 bases from J, leaving 16 bases between. Germline values: CDR1 MGHDK, CDR2 SYGVNS. The CDR3: CASGVGAGPEAFF. The DNA of the CDR3 is TGTGCCAGCGGGGTAGGGGCAGGTCCTGAAGCTTTCTTT.

The chain joins TRBV7-2 to TRBJ2-2, with 10 bases aligning to TRBD1. The V gene end was trimmed by 6 bases and the J gene end by 2 bases; junction bases not matched to a gene: 6. CDR1 is SGHTA, CDR2 FQGNSA, per germline. This CDR3 is built from 16 residues. CDR3 nucleotides: TGTGCCAGCAGGAGACAGGGGGCCCTAAACACCGGGGAGCTGTTTTTT. Translated, it gives CASRRQGALNTGELFF.

This clonotype was counted only a few times. The chain has TRBV29-1 and TRBJ2-2; no clear D. Deletions cut 6 bases from V and 5 bases from J, with 10 bases between. Germline values: CDR1 SQVTM, CDR2 ANQGSEA. CDR3 length: 12 amino acids. This CDR3 is CSVEPTTGELFF. The CDR3 DNA follows: TGCAGCGTGGAACCGACGACCGGGGAGCTGTTTTTT.